The entry below gives a single T cell receptor (beta chain) sequence along with its context. These data come from a study of CD8+ T cells in alopecia areata. The treatment is: oral pan-JAK inhibitor, 5-10 mg twice daily. V trimming: 0 bases; J trimming: 0 bases; junction bases outside the gene matches: 6. The CDR3 is made up of 17 amino acids. The germline gives CDR1 SGHVS, CDR2 FQNEAQ. Extracted from the samples, RNA was reverse transcribed into cDNA to serve as the sequencing template. The assay was immunoSEQ multiplex PCR, and TCRdb's table has in-frame clones only and misses some. The sample carries about 300,000 clones, 58% recorded once.

This receptor was taken from a human donor with alopecia areata. The input for sequencing was CD4+ T cells sorted from blood, taken at week 24, from a patient treated with tofacitinib. This chain joins TRBV7-8 and TRBJ2-3; 7 bases line up with TRBD1. The CDR3 sequence is CASSLASTGLSTDTQYF. The CDR3 DNA follows: TGTGCCAGCAGCTTAGCTTCGACAGGGCTTAGCACAGATACGCAGTATTTT.